This T cell receptor (beta chain) was captured by sequencing in a study of identical twins. Overall study findings and caveats: High-abundance cord blood beta clonotypes had fewer insertions; memory repertoires showed none.

MiXCR was run by TCRdb on the 5' RACE reads, yielding one entry per CDR3 protein. Of 1.5 million to 2 million distinct CDR3 sequences in the sample, roughly a third were seen once. Donors uniformly comprised healthy Caucasians. Per the germline V gene, CDR1 is SGHAT and CDR2 is FQNNGV. The CDR3 consists of 15 residues. In regard to this clonotype: The antigen is not known.

Material for sequencing was cord blood. The chain couples TRBV11-2 to TRBJ2-1; maybe TRBD1 (6 bases). The DNA end is more similar to TRBJ2-7, so the J call may be wrong. The TCR sequence derives from a newborn girl in good health. The CDR3 bases are TGTGCCAGCAGCTTAAGAAGGGGATGGGACAATGAGCAGTACTTC. Residues: CASSLRRGWDNEQYF.